The sequence of this TCR beta chain was determined in a study of CD8 T cells in Susac syndrome. At the level of the study: Clinical remission applied to under 10 sequenced Susac syndrome patients, and five or six had active disease. At the time of blood draw, patients with Susac syndrome were therapy-naive, receiving corticosteroids, or receiving intravenous immunoglobulin alone.

With random hexamers, reverse transcription was performed on about 0.45 to 1 ug of RNA. Using its own MiXCR run on the immunoSEQ multiplex PCR reads, TCRdb lists one record per CDR3 protein. The sample comprises approximately 190,000 distinct CDR3 sequences, under 97% of which are singletons, and around 0.1% rests with the top ten. Definite or probable Susac syndrome was diagnosed using recently defined diagnostic criteria. Negative isolation yielded CD4+ and CD8+ T cells, and FACS enriched TEMRA cells. V shed 4 bases and J shed 5 bases, with 14 bases lying between them. This CDR3 comprises 14 residues. CDR1 is SGHDN, CDR2 FVKESK, per germline.

The V call is TRBV14, the J call TRBJ2-5; D assignment may be TRBD1 or TRBD2 (5 bases each). The source material was CD4+ T cells from PBMCs. The sequence came from a human donor with Susac syndrome. CDR3 region: CASSPDFGDETQYF. DNA for the CDR3: TGTGCCAGCAGCCCGGACTTCGGGGACGAGACCCAGTACTTC. The full variable domain, completed using reference TRBV14 and TRBJ2-5, is EAGVTQFPSHSVIEKGQTVTLRCDPISGHDNLYWYRRVMGKEIKFLLHFVKESKQDESGMPNNRFLAERTGGTYSTLKVQPAELEDSGVYFCASSPDFGDETQYFGPGTRLLVL.